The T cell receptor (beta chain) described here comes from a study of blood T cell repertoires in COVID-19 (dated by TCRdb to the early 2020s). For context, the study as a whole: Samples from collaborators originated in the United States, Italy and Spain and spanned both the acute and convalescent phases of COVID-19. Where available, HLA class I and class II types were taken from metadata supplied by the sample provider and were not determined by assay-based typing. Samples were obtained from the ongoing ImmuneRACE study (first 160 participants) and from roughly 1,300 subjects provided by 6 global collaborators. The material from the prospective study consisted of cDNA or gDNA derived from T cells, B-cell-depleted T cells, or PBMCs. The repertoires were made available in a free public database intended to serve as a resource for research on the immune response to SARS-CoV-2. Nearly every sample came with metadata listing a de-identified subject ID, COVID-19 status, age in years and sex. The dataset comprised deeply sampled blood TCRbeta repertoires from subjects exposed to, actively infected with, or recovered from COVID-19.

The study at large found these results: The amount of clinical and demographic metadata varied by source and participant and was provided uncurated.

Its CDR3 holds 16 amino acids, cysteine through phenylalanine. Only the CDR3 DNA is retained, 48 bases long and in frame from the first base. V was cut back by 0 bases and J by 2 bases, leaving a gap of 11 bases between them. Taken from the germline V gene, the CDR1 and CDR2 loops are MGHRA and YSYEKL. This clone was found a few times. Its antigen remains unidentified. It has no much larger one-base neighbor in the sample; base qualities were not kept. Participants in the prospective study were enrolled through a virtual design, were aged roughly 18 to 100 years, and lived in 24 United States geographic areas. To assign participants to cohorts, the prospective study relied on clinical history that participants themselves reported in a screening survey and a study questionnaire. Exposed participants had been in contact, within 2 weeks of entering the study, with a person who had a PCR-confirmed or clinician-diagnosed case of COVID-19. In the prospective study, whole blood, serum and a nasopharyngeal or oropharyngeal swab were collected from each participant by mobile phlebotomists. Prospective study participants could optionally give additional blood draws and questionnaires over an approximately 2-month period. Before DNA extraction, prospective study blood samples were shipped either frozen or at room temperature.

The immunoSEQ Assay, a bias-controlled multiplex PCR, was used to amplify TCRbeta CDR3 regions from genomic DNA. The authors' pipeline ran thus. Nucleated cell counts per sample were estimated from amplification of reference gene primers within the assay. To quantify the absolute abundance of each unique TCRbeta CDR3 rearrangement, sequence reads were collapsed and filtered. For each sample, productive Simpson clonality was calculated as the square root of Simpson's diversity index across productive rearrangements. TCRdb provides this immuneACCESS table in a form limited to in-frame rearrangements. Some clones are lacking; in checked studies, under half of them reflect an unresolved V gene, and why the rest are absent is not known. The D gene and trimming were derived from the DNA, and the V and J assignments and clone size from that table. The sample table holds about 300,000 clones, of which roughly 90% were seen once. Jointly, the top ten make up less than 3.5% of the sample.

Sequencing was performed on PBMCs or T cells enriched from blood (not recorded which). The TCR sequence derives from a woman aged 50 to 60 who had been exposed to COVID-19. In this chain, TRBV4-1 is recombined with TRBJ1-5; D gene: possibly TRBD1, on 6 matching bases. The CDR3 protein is CASSQDSRGRNQPQHF. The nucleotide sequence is TGCGCCAGCAGCCAAGACAGCAGGGGTCGCAATCAGCCCCAGCATTTT.